These 17 T cell receptor beta chains were sequenced from one sample in a study of cytomegalovirus exposure and HLA in healthy donors listed by TCRdb under 2017. The library relied on the immunoSEQ multiplex PCR assay. Entries here come from immuneACCESS through TCRdb and include only in-frame sequences with V and J called. Some clones fail to appear in such tables; in the studies checked, an unresolved V gene covers under half of the shortfall, and the cause of the remainder is unknown. The sample contains 300,000 to 450,000 clones, 86% of them found a single time. 0.83% of the sample is taken by the ten largest. The sequencing input was PBMCs. All receptors come from a woman under 30 in good health and CMV-seronegative.

The chain carries TRBV28 and TRBJ1-2; D possibly corresponds to TRBD1 (5 bases). Germline loops: CDR1 MDHEN, CDR2 SYDVKM. The CDR3 is made up of 15 amino acids. The germline V and J ends were trimmed by 6 bases and 5 bases, with 19 bases remaining between them. The CDR3 bases are TGTGCCAGCAGCCCCGGGGGTGGGGGACGGTATGGCTACACCTTC. Residues: CASSPGGGGRYGYTF.

The V gene is TRBV6-5, the J gene TRBJ2-3, with TRBD2 identical over 7 bases. Trimming removed 4 bases from V and 6 bases from J; junction bases left unmatched: 4. The CDR3 is made up of 13 amino acids. Germline CDR1 reads MNHEY; CDR2 reads SVGAGI. The CDR3 protein is CASSSPGRDTQYF. As DNA, the CDR3 is TGTGCCAGCAGTTCCCCCGGGAGGGATACGCAGTATTTT.

This clone was detected ten times or more. V is TRBV28 and J is TRBJ2-1, with TRBD2 identical over 12 bases. The CDR3 is 15 amino acids. Trimming removed 5 bases from V and 4 bases from J; junction bases left unmatched: 3. Germline values: CDR1 MDHEN, CDR2 SYDVKM. As DNA, the CDR3 is TGTGCCAGCAGTCCTAGCGGGAGGGTATACAATGAGCAGTTCTTC. It encodes CASSPSGRVYNEQFF.

The chain combines TRBV13 with TRBJ2-1, with D tentatively TRBD2 (6 bases). The CDR3 consists of 12 residues. Germline V gene lookup returns CDR1 PRHDT and CDR2 FYEKMQ (reference sequence). The ends were cut back, 5 bases at V and 8 bases at J, with 10 bases in the middle. The CDR3: CASSQTSDEQFF. As DNA, the CDR3 is TGTGCCAGCAGCCAGACTAGTGATGAGCAGTTCTTC.

The chain uses TRBV15 and TRBJ2-5; 9 bases match TRBD2. The CDR3 is made up of 17 amino acids. V lost 0 bases and J lost 5; bases outside the gene matches: 10. Germline CDR1 is LNHNV and CDR2 is YYDKDF (reference sequence). The DNA for the CDR3 is TGTGCCACCAGCAGAGATCGAGGCGGGAGGGCCGGGGAGACCCAGTACTTC. Translated: CATSRDRGGRAGETQYF.

The V gene is TRBV27, the J gene TRBJ2-1, with unresolved D. The length of the CDR3 is 13 residues. In germline, CDR1 is MNHEY, CDR2 SMNVEV (reference sequence). V gave up 3 bases and J gave up 8 bases, with 11 bases separating them. The CDR3 DNA reads as TGTGCCAGCAGTTTTTCGGGTCGTCATGAGCAGTTCTTC. Amino acid sequence: CASSFSGRHEQFF.

J is TRBJ1-5 and V is TRBV10-3; the D gene is possibly TRBD1 (6 bases). The CDR3 spans 14 residues. Germline lookup yields CDR1 ENHRY and CDR2 SYGVKD. V was pared by 8 bases and J by 3 bases, with 14 bases between. The chain's CDR3 is CAISRQEFNQPQHF. The CDR3 coding sequence is TGTGCCATCTCGAGACAGGAATTCAATCAGCCCCAGCATTTT.

This chain joins TRBV6-6 and TRBJ2-3; 7 bases agree with TRBD1. V gave up 4 bases and J gave up 8 bases; unmatched junction bases: 3. The CDR3 extends over 12 amino acids. The germline gives CDR1 MNHNY, CDR2 SVGAGI (reference sequence). The CDR3 nucleotides are TGTGCCAGCAGTTCTACAGGGGTTACGCAGTATTTT. It yields the protein CASSSTGVTQYF.

As DNA, the CDR3 is TGTGCCACCACAAACAGGGGGGTTGTTACTGAAGCTTTCTTT. Translated, it gives CATTNRGVVTEAFF. The chain is built from TRBV28 and TRBJ1-1; TRBD1 matches 8 bases. The CDR3 is made up of 14 amino acids. Trimming took 10 bases from V and 5 from J; bases not matched to a gene: 12. In germline, CDR1 is MDHEN, CDR2 SYDVKM.

The V call is TRBV19, the J call TRBJ2-7, with D possibly matching TRBD2 (5 bases). V was pared by 5 bases and J by 2 bases, with 13 bases between. The germline V gene encodes CDR1 LNHDA and CDR2 SQIVND (reference sequence). CDR3 length: 14 residues. The CDR3 loop reads CASSYGKGPYEQYF. The CDR3, as DNA: TGTGCCAGTAGTTACGGGAAGGGCCCCTACGAGCAGTACTTC. The whole variable domain, filled in from reference TRBV19 and TRBJ2-7, reads DGGITQSPKYLFRKEGQNVTLSCEQNLNHDAMYWYRQDPGQGLRLIYYSQIVNDFQKGDIAEGYSVSREKKESFPLTVTSAQKNPTAFYLCASSYGKGPYEQYFGPGTRLTVT.

The chain carries TRBV19 and TRBJ1-6, with 7 bases that match TRBD1. This CDR3 spans 14 amino acids. V dropped 4 bases and J dropped 10; count of bases not matched to a gene: 7. Germline CDR1 reads LNHDA; CDR2 reads SQIVND (reference sequence). The CDR3 region is CASSTTGFQSPLHF. Written as DNA, the CDR3 is TGTGCCAGTAGTACGACAGGGTTTCAGTCACCCCTCCACTTT.

J is TRBJ1-1 and V is TRBV6-5; no clear D gene. The germline V gene encodes CDR1 MNHEY and CDR2 SVGAGI. Trimming cost V 1 base and J 2 bases, with 11 bases left between them. The CDR3 runs 15 residues. CDR3 residues: CASSYYSRTNTEAFF. The CDR3 region has the DNA TGTGCCAGCAGTTACTATAGCAGGACTAACACTGAAGCTTTCTTT.

The V call is TRBV28, the J call TRBJ2-7, with D perhaps TRBD1 (5 bases). V shed 7 bases and J shed 0 bases, with 16 bases lying between them. This CDR3 region has 15 residues. Germline V gene lookup returns CDR1 MDHEN and CDR2 SYDVKM. For the CDR3, the DNA is TGTGCCAGCACCCCCCAGGACATTAGCTCCTACGAGCAGTACTTC. Translated: CASTPQDISSYEQYF.

This clone was counted a single time. Other DNA sequences in this specimen translate into the identical CDR3. V usage is TRBV11-2 and J usage is TRBJ2-5, with D perhaps TRBD2 (5 bases). Trimming took off 3 bases at V and 4 bases at J, with 6 bases between the two ends. Germline loops: CDR1 SGHAT, CDR2 FQNNGV. CDR3 length equals 12 residues. The chain's CDR3 is CASSLGRETQYF. The CDR3 DNA follows: TGTGCCAGCAGCTTGGGGAGAGAGACCCAGTACTTC.

V usage is TRBV5-8 and J usage is TRBJ1-5; 7 nucleotides agree with TRBD1. Germline CDR1 and CDR2: SGHTS and YDEGEE. The CDR3 has 16 amino acids. With 0 bases clipped from V and 1 base from J, the junction kept 4 bases outside the gene matches. The chain's CDR3 is CASSLDRGRSNQPQHF. CDR3 nucleotide sequence: TGTGCCAGCAGCTTGGACAGGGGAAGGAGCAATCAGCCCCAGCATTTT.

V and J are TRBV25-1 and TRBJ1-3; TRBD1 is a possible D gene (5 bases). CDR1 and CDR2 (germline): MGHDK, SYGVNS. The CDR3 has 14 residues. Trimming removed 4 bases at V and 5 bases at J, with 12 bases between. The CDR3 sequence is CASSVSGIRNTIYF. The CDR3 nucleotides read TGTGCCAGCAGTGTCTCAGGGATTAGAAACACCATATATTTT.

CDR3: CASNSGGYQETQYF. In DNA form, the CDR3 reads TGCGCCAGCAATAGCGGGGGGTACCAAGAGACCCAGTACTTC. The V call is TRBV5-1, the J call TRBJ2-5; the match to TRBD2 covers 10 bases. Germline V gives CDR1 SGHRS, CDR2 YFSETQ. After removal of 6 bases from V and 0 bases from J, the junction contained 2 bases not matched to a gene. The CDR3 extends over 14 amino acids.